The 8 T cell receptor beta chains below all came from one sample that was sequenced in a study of graft-versus-host responses after intestinal transplantation. This table comes from immunoSEQ multiplex PCR, and its TCRdb copy is limited to in-frame clones, with some not included. This table holds more than 95,000 clones, roughly nine tenths found once. These receptors have no known antigen. Sample: unstimulated CD4+ T cells sorted from spleen or lymph node cells, taken before intestinal transplant. These receptor sequences come from a human donor who received an intestinal transplant.

The V gene is TRBV9, the J gene TRBJ1-6; a weak D match, TRBD1 (5 bases). This CDR3 comprises 15 residues. Trimming removed 0 bases at V and 7 bases at J, with 11 bases between. The germline V gene has CDR1 SGDLS and CDR2 YYNGEE. CDR3 protein: CASSVVGGENSPLHF. The CDR3 nucleotides read TGTGCCAGCAGCGTAGTAGGAGGGGAGAATTCACCCCTCCACTTT.

J is TRBJ2-7 and V is TRBV11-2; no clear D gene. V lost 1 base and J lost 0, with 7 bases in between. Germline CDR1 SGHAT, CDR2 FQNNGV. This CDR3 spans 14 amino acids. The CDR3 protein is CASSLGQNSYEQYF. CDR3 nucleotides: TGTGCCAGCAGCTTAGGTCAAAACTCCTACGAGCAGTACTTC.

This CDR3 reads CASSYREGGGYTF. CDR3 DNA sequence: TGTGCCAGCAGTTACCGAGAGGGGGGTGGCTACACCTTC. V gene TRBV6-5 combines with J gene TRBJ1-2, with D possibly being TRBD1 (6 bases). Trimming left V 2 bases short and J 7 bases short, with 11 bases between. The CDR3 runs 13 residues. CDR1 is MNHEY, CDR2 SVGAGI, per germline.

This chain uses TRBV6-6 with TRBJ1-4; D is uncertain. Germline CDR1 MNHNY, CDR2 SVGAGI (reference sequence). The V gene lost 9 bases and the J gene lost 5 bases, with 10 bases spanning the gap. This CDR3 has 12 amino acids. CDR3 sequence (DNA): TGTGCCAGTTATAATCAAAATGAAAAACTGTTTTTT. Its protein is CASYNQNEKLFF.

V gene TRBV5-1 combines with J gene TRBJ1-4; D ambiguous. The CDR3 extends over 13 amino acids. V lost 5 bases, J lost 0 bases, and 5 bases lay in between. The germline V gene encodes CDR1 SGHRS and CDR2 YFSETQ. The CDR3 loop is CASRVSTNEKLFF. The DNA for the CDR3 is TGCGCCAGCAGGGTCTCAACTAATGAAAAACTGTTTTTT.

The J gene is TRBJ2-7, the V gene TRBV21-1. TRBV21-1 is a pseudogene segment. This CDR3 contains 17 residues. DNA for the CDR3: TGTGCCAGCAGCAAGAGGGACAGCGGGATACGTACGTACGAGCAGTACTTC. This translates into CASSKRDSGIRTYEQYF.

This chain links TRBV7-6 with TRBJ1-4, with 9 bases that match TRBD1. V shed 1 base and J 3 bases; nucleotides not matched to a gene: 0. The CDR3 consists of 15 residues. Germline-derived CDR1 and CDR2 are SGHVS and FNYEAQ. CDR3: CASSLGQGANEKLFF. Here the CDR3 DNA reads TGTGCCAGCAGCTTAGGACAGGGGGCTAATGAAAAACTGTTTTTT.

V and J are TRBV29-1 and TRBJ1-6; D remains unclear. This CDR3 is built from 13 residues. V was trimmed by 4 bases and J by 8 bases, leaving 12 bases between them. Germline V CDR1 and CDR2: SQVTM, ANQGSEA. The CDR3 DNA is TGCAGCGTTGGGGCGAGTTTTGATTCACCCCTCCACTTT. It codes for CSVGASFDSPLHF.